Following are 24 T cell receptor beta chains from one sample sequenced in a study of T cell responses to AZD1222 COVID-19 vaccine. Method: immunoSEQ multiplex PCR; TCRdb's copy keeps in-frame clones and lacks some. Of around 110,000 clones listed, approximately 93% are singletons. The input for sequencing was peripheral blood, taken on day 0 of AZD1222 vaccination. The receptors here all came from an adult in good health.

To note about this clone: Other nucleotide sequences in the sample specify the same CDR3. The chain uses TRBV6-5 and TRBJ1-2; 7 positions agree with TRBD1. Looked up from germline, CDR1 is MNHEY and CDR2 is SVGAGI. V trimming: 2 bases; J trimming: 4 bases; junction bases outside the gene matches: 1. The CDR3 loop spans 13 amino acids. In DNA form, the CDR3 reads TGTGCCAGCAGTTACCGGGACAGCTATGGCTACACCTTC. It codes for CASSYRDSYGYTF.

The chain uses TRBV27 and TRBJ2-7, with D possibly TRBD2 on 5 matching bases. The germline gives CDR1 MNHEY, CDR2 SMNVEV (reference sequence). This CDR3 has 13 residues. The V and J ends lost 2 bases and 6 bases respectively, with 11 bases between them. The CDR3 spells CASSLIPGSEQYF. In DNA form, the CDR3 reads TGTGCCAGCAGTTTAATTCCGGGGTCCGAGCAGTACTTC.

The chain couples TRBV29-1 to TRBJ1-3, with D possibly matching TRBD1 (6 bases). V lost 7 bases and J lost 2, with 18 bases in between. Germline V CDR1 and CDR2: SQVTM, ANQGSEA. The CDR3 is 15 residues long. The CDR3 protein is CSATRGAGAGNTIYF. CDR3 DNA sequence: TGCAGCGCCACGCGGGGGGCAGGAGCTGGAAACACCATATATTTT.

The chain links TRBV6-7 to TRBJ1-5; D gene unclear. TRBV6-7 belongs to the ORF category, with a function that is uncertain. Deletions cut 5 bases from V and 9 bases from J, with 14 bases between. The CDR3 spans 13 residues. CDR3 coding DNA: TGTGCCAGCAGTCCCGGGGTGCCGTCGCCCCAGCATTTT. Its translation: CASSPGVPSPQHF.

This rearrangement joins TRBV20-1 to TRBJ2-5; no definite D call. Germline CDR1 and CDR2: DFQATT and SNEGSKA (reference sequence). This CDR3 is 11 amino acids long. Trimming shortened V by 3 bases and J by 5 bases, and 7 bases separated the two germline ends. The CDR3 spells CSASASETQYF. The CDR3 region has the DNA TGCAGTGCTAGCGCGAGTGAGACCCAGTACTTC.

The rearrangement joins TRBV4-1 to TRBJ1-1; TRBD1 agrees at 8 bases. Germline values: CDR1 MGHRA, CDR2 YSYEKL. This CDR3 is 17 amino acids long. V gave up 1 base and J gave up 3 bases; unmatched junction bases: 10. The CDR3 region is CASSQGQGRSRDTEAFF. CDR3 bases: TGCGCCAGCAGCCAAGGACAGGGGAGATCGCGAGACACTGAAGCTTTCTTT.

The chain recombines TRBV7-8 with TRBJ2-7; 10 nucleotides agree with TRBD2. Trimming at V came to 8 bases and at J to 3 bases, leaving 4 bases not matched to a gene. Germline CDR1 SGHVS, CDR2 FQNEAQ. This CDR3 has 13 amino acids. The chain's CDR3 is CASRLAGGYEQYF. The CDR3 nucleotides read TGTGCCAGCCGATTAGCGGGAGGCTACGAGCAGTACTTC.

The chain carries TRBV19 and TRBJ2-3, with D possibly being TRBD1 or TRBD2 (5 bases each). Germline CDR1 and CDR2: LNHDA and SQIVND (reference sequence). The CDR3 is 15 residues long. V lost 3 bases and J 7 bases, leaving 17 bases between the germline ends. The chain's CDR3 is CASSIRESTTYTQYF. In DNA form, the CDR3 reads TGTGCCAGTAGTATCAGGGAGTCCACTACATATACGCAGTATTTT.

This chain links TRBV16 with TRBJ1-1, with D perhaps TRBD1 (6 bases). Between the trimmed V and J ends, which lost 0 bases and 4 bases, there was a span of 12 bases. The CDR3 has 15 residues. CDR1 KGHSY and CDR2 FQNENV come from the germline V gene. CDR3 sequence reads: CASSQSDRSGTEAFF. The CDR3 DNA reads TGTGCCAGCAGCCAATCCGACAGGAGTGGCACTGAAGCTTTCTTT.

V and J are TRBV9 and TRBJ1-3; D unresolved. The length of the CDR3 is 13 residues. Trimming cost V 0 bases and J 4 bases, with 5 bases left between them. CDR1 is SGDLS and CDR2 is YYNGEE in the germline V gene. The CDR3 bases are TGTGCCAGCAGCGTAGGCGAGGGAAACACCATATATTTT. Translated: CASSVGEGNTIYF.

This rearrangement joins TRBV9 to TRBJ2-7; D is unresolved. Germline CDR1 is SGDLS and CDR2 is YYNGEE. Trimming stripped 4 bases from V and 6 bases from J, with 14 bases between. The CDR3 consists of 13 residues. The CDR3 reads CASSSTGRTEQYF. Here the CDR3 DNA reads TGTGCCAGCAGCTCCACCGGCCGGACCGAGCAGTACTTC.

The chain has TRBV6-1 and TRBJ1-3, with no clear D. The germline V gene encodes CDR1 MNHNS and CDR2 SASEGT. V dropped 1 base and J dropped 6 bases, with 7 bases sitting between them. The CDR3 sequence is 13 residues long. The CDR3: CASSEVGPNTIYF. The CDR3 DNA follows: TGTGCCAGCAGTGAAGTTGGTCCAAACACCATATATTTT.

The V gene is TRBV12-3 or TRBV12-4, the J gene TRBJ2-1, with D tentatively TRBD2 (6 bases). Trimming shortened V by 8 bases and J by 4 bases, and 12 bases separated the two germline ends. This CDR3 is built from 13 residues. The CDR3 reads CASGGSGYNEQFF. Written as DNA, the CDR3 is TGTGCCAGCGGAGGGAGTGGGTACAATGAGCAGTTCTTC.

The genes are TRBV18 and TRBJ2-3; no definite D call. Germline CDR1 reads KGHSH; CDR2 reads LQKENI. The CDR3 loop spans 14 amino acids. Trimming stripped 3 bases from V and 0 bases from J, with 7 bases between. As DNA, the CDR3 is TGTGCCAGCTCACCTACCCATAGCACAGATACGCAGTATTTT. It translates to CASSPTHSTDTQYF.

The genes are TRBV28 and TRBJ2-3; 8 bases fit TRBD2. Germline trimming cut 6 bases from V and 0 bases from J; bases unmatched to any gene: 14. In germline, CDR1 is MDHEN, CDR2 SYDVKM. The CDR3 length is 18 residues. As DNA, the CDR3 is TGTGCCAGCAGGCTTTACGGGACTAGGCTTACTAGCACAGATACGCAGTATTTT. It yields the protein CASRLYGTRLTSTDTQYF.

This sequence joins TRBV29-1 and TRBJ1-4; 8 bases fit TRBD1. Per germline, CDR1 SQVTM and CDR2 ANQGSEA. V shed 6 bases and J 6 bases; nucleotides not matched to a gene: 6. This CDR3 is 13 amino acids long. In nucleotides, the CDR3 is TGCAGCGTCCTGACAGGGGATGATGAAAAACTGTTTTTT. Translating gives CSVLTGDDEKLFF.

With regard to this clone: Distinct nucleotide sequences in the sample also encode this CDR3. The chain combines TRBV19 with TRBJ1-4; D is undetermined. The CDR3 is made up of 14 amino acids. Per germline, CDR1 LNHDA and CDR2 SQIVND (reference sequence). V lost 10 bases and J lost 0, with 12 bases in between. For the CDR3, the DNA is TGTGCCACTAGGAGGGTTGCAACTAATGAAAAACTGTTTTTT. Residues: CATRRVATNEKLFF.

The CDR3 here is CASSHRSYEQYF. Written as DNA, the CDR3 is TGCGCCAGCAGCCACAGATCCTACGAGCAGTACTTC. J is TRBJ2-7 and V is TRBV4-1; D is unresolved. V was shortened by 3 bases and J by 1 base, with 4 bases between the two germline ends. This CDR3 has 12 residues. Looked up from germline, CDR1 is MGHRA and CDR2 is YSYEKL.

V usage is TRBV4-1 and J usage is TRBJ2-5, with 8 bases that match TRBD2. The J segment lost 5 bases and the V segment lost 0 bases, leaving 8 bases of the junction unmatched. This CDR3 is built from 16 residues. Germline V gene data show CDR1 as MGHRA and CDR2 as YSYEKL. The CDR3 DNA reads TGCGCCAGCAGCCAAGAACCGGGACTAGTATCGGAGACCCAGTACTTC. It specifies CASSQEPGLVSETQYF.

This clone was detected only once. This sequence joins TRBV7-2 and TRBJ2-5; no clear D. From germline, CDR1 is SGHTA and CDR2 FQGNSA. This CDR3 has 16 amino acids. V was trimmed by 3 bases and J by 2 bases, leaving 16 bases between them. CDR3 residues: CASSFRVEIIQETQYF. CDR3 nucleotides: TGTGCCAGCAGCTTTAGGGTGGAAATTATACAAGAGACCCAGTACTTC.

The V and J genes are TRBV30 and TRBJ1-4; D is undetermined. Germline CDR1 and CDR2: GTSNPN and SVGIG (reference sequence). The germline V and J ends were trimmed by 6 bases and 8 bases, with 10 bases remaining between them. CDR3 length: 11 amino acids. This CDR3 is CACPRAEKLFF. The CDR3 DNA is TGTGCCTGTCCCCGTGCGGAAAAACTGTTTTTT. Full variable domain (missing parts from reference TRBV30 and TRBJ1-4): SQTIHQWPATLVQPVGSPLSLECTVEGTSNPNLYWYRQAAGRGLQLLFYSVGIGQISSEVPQNLSASRPQDRQFILSSKKLLLSDSGFYLCACPRAEKLFFGSGTQLSVL.

The genes are TRBV28 and TRBJ1-4; D uncertain. Germline V gene sequence: CDR1 MDHEN, CDR2 SYDVKM. The V end lost 8 bases, the J end lost 0 bases, and 4 bases lay between the germline ends. The CDR3 sequence is 12 residues long. CDR3 sequence reads: CASQATNEKLFF. CDR3 sequence (DNA): TGTGCCAGCCAGGCAACTAATGAAAAACTGTTTTTT.

The CDR3 is CASSSSSGRAYEQFF. CDR3 bases: TGTGCCAGCAGTTCCTCTAGCGGGAGGGCCTATGAGCAGTTCTTC. This chain uses TRBV28 with TRBJ2-1; 12 nucleotides agree with TRBD2. Germline lookup yields CDR1 MDHEN and CDR2 SYDVKM. Trimming cost V 4 bases and J 8 bases; bases outside gene matches: 6. The CDR3 consists of 15 residues.

V and J are TRBV21-1 and TRBJ2-2; the D call of TRBD2 is as the table states it, not checked on the DNA. TRBV21-1 counts as a pseudogene. The CDR3 consists of 14 residues. The CDR3 here is CASSAGSGTGELFF. The CDR3 DNA reads as TGTGCCAGCAGCGCCGGGTCGGGCACCGGGGAGCTGTTTTTT.